The 24 T cell receptor beta chains in this list originate from one sample, sequenced in a study of beta chain features in type 1 diabetes. No antigen is known for these receptors. Expressed TCRB transcripts were sequenced, since all the RNA that had been isolated was reverse transcribed. TCRdb keeps only in-frame clones here, not all; method: immunoSEQ multiplex PCR. The data contain 600,000 or so clones, about 14% of them singletons. Study-level findings and limits: When Type 1 diabetes patients were examined, their TCRB CDR3s proved moderately but significantly shorter in all four CD4+ subsets.

Sequencing was performed on naive CD4+ T cells from blood. The receptors shown here come from a man aged 18 to 35 with type 1 diabetes.

As for this clone: Other DNA sequences in the sample encode the same CDR3. The chain has TRBV29-1 and TRBJ1-1; D is uncertain. The CDR3 has 11 amino acids. The V gene's germline CDR1 is SQVTM and CDR2 ANQGSEA. Trimming took off 6 bases at V and 1 base at J, with 6 bases between the two ends. The CDR3 DNA follows: TGCAGCGTCACTAGGAACACTGAAGCTTTCTTT. Translation: CSVTRNTEAFF. Variable domain in full (rest from reference TRBV29-1 and TRBJ1-1): SAVISQKPSRDICQRGTSLTIQCQVDSQVTMMFWYRQQPGQSLTLIATANQGSEATYESGFVIDKFPISRPNLTFSTLTVSNMSPEDSSIYLCSVTRNTEAFFGQGTRLTVV.

The chain joins TRBV14 to TRBJ2-3; tentative D call: TRBD1 (6 bases). V was cut by 4 bases and J by 0 bases, with 11 bases left in between. Germline V gene lookup returns CDR1 SGHDN and CDR2 FVKESK. CDR3 length: 15 amino acids. CDR3 sequence: CASSPSGQSTDTQYF. Written as DNA, the CDR3 is TGTGCCAGCAGCCCTTCTGGACAGAGCACAGATACGCAGTATTTT.

The chain recombines TRBV28 with TRBJ2-3; D gene uncertain. The V end was cut by 6 bases, the J end by 0 bases, with 10 bases between. The CDR3 spans 14 residues. Per germline, CDR1 MDHEN and CDR2 SYDVKM. The CDR3 protein is CASSGFSSTDTQYF. The CDR3 DNA reads as TGTGCCAGCAGCGGGTTTTCTAGCACAGATACGCAGTATTTT. The whole variable domain, filled in from reference TRBV28 and TRBJ2-3, reads DVKVTQSSRYLVKRTGEKVFLECVQDMDHENMFWYRQDPGLGLRLIYFSYDVKMKEKGDIPEGYSVSREKKERFSLILESASTNQTSMYLCASSGFSSTDTQYFGPGTRLTVL.

CDR3 nucleotides: TGTGCCCTCAGGGGACAGGGGACCTTCCAAGAGACCCAGTACTTC. Protein: CALRGQGTFQETQYF. This chain links TRBV6-1 with TRBJ2-5; 10 positions match TRBD1. The CDR3 totals 15 residues. The germline CDR1 and CDR2 sequences are MNHNS and SASEGT. Trimming removed 11 bases from V and 1 base from J; junction bases left unmatched: 10.

A few counts support this clone. The V gene is TRBV9, the J gene TRBJ1-2; no clear D gene. Deletions cut 2 bases from V and 0 bases from J, with 11 bases between. The germline gives CDR1 SGDLS, CDR2 YYNGEE. The CDR3 sequence is 15 residues long. This chain's CDR3 is CASSVTHSANYGYTF. As DNA, the CDR3 is TGTGCCAGCAGCGTTACGCACTCCGCTAACTATGGCTACACCTTC.

This clone was counted only a few times. This chain's CDR3 is CASRSCEQYF. CDR3 in DNA: TGCGCCAGCAGGTCATGCGAGCAGTACTTC. The rearrangement links TRBV23-1 to TRBJ2-7; D is undetermined. TRBV23-1 is labeled an ORF, and its function is uncertain. This CDR3 is built from 10 residues. The V end lost 6 bases, the J end lost 6 bases, and 6 bases lay between the germline ends.

This clone was counted a few times. The V call is TRBV5-6, the J call TRBJ2-7; 8 bases fit TRBD2. The V segment lost 0 bases and the J segment 1 base; nucleotides outside the gene matches: 15. The germline V gene encodes CDR1 SGHDT and CDR2 YYEEEE. The CDR3 contains 19 residues. CDR3 bases: TGTGCCAGCAGCTTGGGATCCTCTCCCGGGACTAGAGGTTCCTACGAGCAGTACTTC. Protein sequence: CASSLGSSPGTRGSYEQYF. The full variable domain, with the rest looked up from reference TRBV5-6 and TRBJ2-7, is DAGVTQSPTHLIKTRGQQVTLRCSPKSGHDTVSWYQQALGQGPQFIFQYYEEEERQRGNFPDRFSGHQFPNYSSELNVNALLLGDSALYLCASSLGSSPGTRGSYEQYFGPGTRLTVT.

This clone was recorded a few times. This chain joins TRBV18 and TRBJ2-1; tentatively, D is TRBD2 (5 bases). Germline-derived CDR1 and CDR2 are KGHSH and LQKENI. The CDR3 is 14 residues long. V was pared by 1 base and J by 5 bases, with 9 bases between. CDR3 DNA sequence: TGTGCCAGCTCACCACGAGCTAGCCACAATGAGCAGTTCTTC. The encoded protein is CASSPRASHNEQFF.

This clone turned up a few times. This rearrangement joins TRBV7-7 to TRBJ2-5; TRBD2 might be the D (5 bases). Looked up from germline, CDR1 is SSHAT and CDR2 is FNYEAQ (reference sequence). This CDR3 region has 14 residues. The CDR3 protein is CASLPGGDQETQYF. For the CDR3, the DNA is TGTGCTAGCCTCCCAGGAGGAGACCAAGAGACCCAGTACTTC.

The chain employs TRBV7-2 and TRBJ2-3; a weak D match, TRBD1 (6 bases). This CDR3 is 11 amino acids long. Trimming pared 5 bases from V and 14 bases from J, leaving 14 bases between. Germline V gene data show CDR1 as SGHTA and CDR2 as FQGNSA. CDR3 amino acids: CASSLGTHRYF. The CDR3 DNA sequence: TGTGCCAGCAGCCTCGGGACACATCGGTATTTT. Complete variable domain (other parts from reference TRBV7-2 and TRBJ2-3): GAGVSQSPSNKVTEKGKDVELRCDPISGHTALYWYRQSLGQGLEFLIYFQGNSAPDKSGLPSDRFSAERTGGSVSTLTIQRTQQEDSAVYLCASSLGTHRYFGPGTRLTVL.

The genes are TRBV4-3 and TRBJ2-1, with 13 nucleotides matching TRBD2. The germline V gene encodes CDR1 LGHNA and CDR2 YSLEER. V dropped 3 bases and J dropped 6; count of bases not matched to a gene: 2. The CDR3 contains 15 residues. In nucleotides, the CDR3 is TGCGCCAGCAGCCATCGGACTAGCGGGGGCAATGAGCAGTTCTTC. It codes for CASSHRTSGGNEQFF.

The gene calls are TRBV5-6 and TRBJ2-2; TRBD1 aligns across 8 bases. The J segment lost 4 bases and the V segment lost 0 bases, leaving 8 bases of the junction unmatched. Germline CDR1 reads SGHDT; CDR2 reads YYEEEE. The length of the CDR3 is 17 residues. CDR3 sequence reads: CASSLAAGTGGTGELFF. CDR3 nucleotide sequence: TGTGCCAGCAGCTTGGCGGCAGGCACAGGGGGCACCGGGGAGCTGTTTTTT.

The CDR3: CASKHRTAVSGANVLTF. The CDR3 nucleotides read TGTGCCAGTAAGCATCGGACAGCGGTATCTGGGGCCAACGTCCTGACTTTC. The chain links TRBV19 to TRBJ2-6, with D perhaps TRBD1 (6 bases). This CDR3 comprises 17 residues. V gave up 7 bases and J gave up 1 base, with 17 bases separating them. Germline CDR1 LNHDA, CDR2 SQIVND (reference sequence).

As DNA, the CDR3 is TGTGCCAGCAGCCGACAGGGGAAGGGTGAAAAACTGTTTTTT. Protein sequence: CASSRQGKGEKLFF. The chain recombines TRBV7-2 with TRBJ1-4, with 8 nucleotides matching TRBD1. Per the germline V gene, CDR1 is SGHTA and CDR2 is FQGNSA. Unmatched junction bases numbered 6, after V lost 5 bases and J lost 7 bases. This CDR3 is 14 amino acids long.

This clone was seen more than once but under ten times. This rearrangement joins TRBV10-3 to TRBJ2-5; 7 bases map to TRBD1. Per the germline V gene, CDR1 is ENHRY and CDR2 is SYGVKD. V shed 10 bases and J 5 bases; nucleotides not matched to a gene: 13. The CDR3 runs 14 residues. CDR3 protein: CATRQGTGNETQYF. DNA for the CDR3: TGTGCCACCAGACAGGGAACTGGGAACGAGACCCAGTACTTC.

This sequence joins TRBV5-1 and TRBJ2-1, with D unclear. There are 12 residues in the CDR3. Trimming removed 0 bases from V and 7 bases from J, with 5 bases in between. Germline CDR1 and CDR2: SGHRS and YFSETQ. This CDR3 is CASSLEQNEQFF. The CDR3 coding sequence is TGCGCCAGCAGCTTGGAACAGAATGAGCAGTTCTTC.

This clone was found a few times. This rearrangement joins TRBV5-1 to TRBJ2-7; D gene unclear. V lost 0 bases, J lost 5 bases, and 9 bases lay in between. The CDR3 runs to 13 residues. Germline V lookup: CDR1 SGHRS, CDR2 YFSETQ. This CDR3 is CASSLAPTDEQYF. The CDR3 DNA follows: TGCGCCAGCAGCTTGGCCCCTACGGACGAGCAGTACTTC.

The table lists this clone with a few counts. The rearrangement joins TRBV7-3 to TRBJ2-2; D not certain. Germline V gene sequence: CDR1 SGHTA, CDR2 FQGTGA. The ends were cut back, 5 bases at V and 6 bases at J, with 13 bases in the middle. This CDR3 is 14 amino acids long. CDR3 protein: CASSPAPESGELFF. In DNA, the CDR3 is TGTGCCAGCAGCCCCGCCCCAGAATCCGGGGAGCTGTTTTTT.

The CDR3, as DNA: TGCGCCAGCAGCGAGGGCACGAACACTGAAGCTTTCTTT. It is translated as CASSEGTNTEAFF. This chain links TRBV5-1 with TRBJ1-1; D gene unclear. CDR3 length: 13 amino acids. Germline CDR1 reads SGHRS; CDR2 reads YFSETQ. Trimming shortened V by 4 bases and J by 1 base, and 8 bases separated the two germline ends.

The table lists this clone with a few counts. The junction departs from the called germline gene at one end, perhaps through a read error. V usage is TRBV7-7 and J usage is TRBJ2-1; 10 nucleotides line up with TRBD2. This CDR3 contains 15 residues. Per the germline V gene, CDR1 is SSHAT and CDR2 is FNYEAQ (reference sequence). The CDR3: CASSLGTSVYNEQFF. Written as DNA, the CDR3 is TGTGCTAGCAGCTTAGGGACTAGCGTTTACAATGAGCAGTTCTTC.

For this clone: The sample has other DNA sequences that encode this CDR3 too. The chain uses TRBV5-1 and TRBJ2-7; D is ambiguous. The CDR3 totals 12 residues. V lost 0 bases and J 3 bases, leaving 4 bases between the germline ends. Germline V lookup: CDR1 SGHRS, CDR2 YFSETQ. This CDR3 reads CASSLDFYEQYF. CDR3 coding DNA: TGCGCCAGCAGCTTGGATTTCTACGAGCAGTACTTC.

This clone has a handful of counts. The chain joins TRBV7-9 to TRBJ2-7; TRBD1 matches at 10 bases. This CDR3 region has 14 residues. CDR1 is SEHNR, CDR2 FQNEAQ, per germline (reference sequence). V lost 8 bases and J lost 4; bases outside the gene matches: 8. The CDR3, as DNA: TGTGCCAGCGGCGGGACAGGGGTGGGATACGAGCAGTACTTC. Its protein is CASGGTGVGYEQYF.

In DNA, the CDR3 is TGCGCCAGCACCAGTGGCTTAAACAATGAGCAGTTCTTC. It yields the protein CASTSGLNNEQFF. This chain joins TRBV5-1 and TRBJ2-1, with D unresolved. Trimming pared 6 bases from V and 5 bases from J, leaving 12 bases between. The CDR3 is made up of 13 amino acids. Germline values: CDR1 SGHRS, CDR2 YFSETQ.

J is TRBJ2-1 and V is TRBV28; perhaps TRBD1 as D (6 bases). The germline V gene has CDR1 MDHEN and CDR2 SYDVKM. Trimming left V 3 bases short and J 6 bases short, with 24 bases between. CDR3 size: 18 residues. CDR3 sequence (DNA): TGTGCCAGCAGTTTGATGCCCGGGACAAAACCCCTGGGCAATGAGCAGTTCTTC. Translating gives CASSLMPGTKPLGNEQFF. The entire variable domain, with the rest obtained from reference TRBV28 and TRBJ2-1, is as follows: DVKVTQSSRYLVKRTGEKVFLECVQDMDHENMFWYRQDPGLGLRLIYFSYDVKMKEKGDIPEGYSVSREKKERFSLILESASTNQTSMYLCASSLMPGTKPLGNEQFFGPGTRLTVL.